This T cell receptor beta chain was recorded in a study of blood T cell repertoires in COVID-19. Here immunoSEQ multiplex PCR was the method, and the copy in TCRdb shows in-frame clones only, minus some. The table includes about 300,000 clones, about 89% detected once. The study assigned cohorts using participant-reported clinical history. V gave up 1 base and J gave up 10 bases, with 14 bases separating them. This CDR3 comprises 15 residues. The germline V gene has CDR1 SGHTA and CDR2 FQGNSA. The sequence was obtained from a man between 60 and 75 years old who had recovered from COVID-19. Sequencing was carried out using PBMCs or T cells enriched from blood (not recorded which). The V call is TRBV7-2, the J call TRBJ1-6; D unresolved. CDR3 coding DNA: TGTGCCAGCAGCTTAGGGAGTAGAAGCCACTCACCCCTCCACTTT. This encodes CASSLGSRSHSPLHF.